One sample yielded the 7 T cell receptor beta chains listed below, sequenced in a study of T cell repertoires in cytomegalovirus infection. TCRdb recomputed calls from the reads with MiXCR, one row per CDR3 protein. The sample carries around 450,000 distinct CDR3 sequences, 25% to 40% recorded once. Source material: PBMCs. The receptors shown here come from a human donor in good health (CMV status not recorded). Some clones in this sample may be carry-over from other donors' samples.

This chain connects TRBV20-1 to TRBJ2-4, with TRBD1 identical over 7 bases. V lost 6 bases to trimming and J lost 0 bases; unmatched junction nucleotides: 11. This CDR3 region has 16 residues. The germline gives CDR1 DFQATT, CDR2 SNEGSKA (reference sequence). The CDR3 DNA is TGCAGTGCGCCCCGGTTTGAGGGGGCAGCCAAAAACATTCAGTACTTC. Its protein is CSAPRFEGAAKNIQYF.

The CDR3 nucleotides are TGCGCCAGCAGCCTACAGACAGGGGGCCAACAGCCCCAGCATTTT. This codes for CASSLQTGGQQPQHF. This sequence joins TRBV4-3 and TRBJ1-5, with 10 bases fitting TRBD1. Germline values: CDR1 LGHNA, CDR2 YSLEER. The CDR3 spans 15 residues. Trimming at V came to 4 bases and at J to 7 bases, leaving 7 bases not matched to a gene.

This clonotype was seen ten or more times. This chain uses TRBV11-3 with TRBJ2-3, with 13 bases that match TRBD2. CDR3 length equals 16 residues. Germline V gives CDR1 SGHNT, CDR2 YENEEA. V trimming: 5 bases; J trimming: 7 bases; junction bases outside the gene matches: 9. CDR3 region: CASSMTSGGSGNTQYF. The CDR3 DNA is TGTGCCAGCAGCATGACTAGCGGGGGGTCTGGTAATACGCAGTATTTT.

The rearrangement joins TRBV14 to TRBJ2-3; D unclear. Trimming took 0 bases from V and 0 from J, leaving 7 bases between them. Germline assignment: CDR1 SGHDN and CDR2 FVKESK. The CDR3 has 15 amino acids. The DNA for the CDR3 is TGTGCCAGCAGCCAAGAGTTCCGTAGCACAGATACGCAGTATTTT. Its translation: CASSQEFRSTDTQYF.

V usage is TRBV5-4 and J usage is TRBJ2-1; tentative D call: TRBD1 (6 bases). This CDR3 is built from 17 residues. The V gene's germline CDR1 is SGHNT and CDR2 YYREEE (reference sequence). The V end lost 0 bases, the J end lost 4 bases, and 17 bases lay between the germline ends. The CDR3 region is CASSLAQGPYTYNEQFF. The CDR3 coding sequence is TGTGCCAGCAGCTTGGCCCAGGGGCCATATACTTACAATGAGCAGTTCTTC.

The chain combines TRBV5-6 with TRBJ2-2; TRBD2 aligns across 11 bases. CDR1 and CDR2 from the germline V gene are SGHDT and YYEEEE. V was pared by 0 bases and J by 0 bases, with 7 bases of the junction left unmatched. This CDR3 has 19 residues. CDR3 coding DNA: TGTGCCAGCAGCTTGGGACTAGCGGGGAGATCCTCGAACACCGGGGAGCTGTTTTTT. Translating gives CASSLGLAGRSSNTGELFF.

As to this clonotype: No conserved phenylalanine or tryptophan ends this CDR3, so it is likely a read error. The chain uses TRBV10-3 and TRBJ2-3; D is uncertain. The V end lost 3 bases, the J end lost 5 bases, and 6 bases lay between the germline ends. This CDR3 spans 12 amino acids. The V gene's germline CDR1 is ENHRY and CDR2 SYGVKD. The DNA of the CDR3 is TGTGCCATCAGTGACGCGTTAGATACGCAGTATGTT. As protein: CAISDALDTQYV.